The 18 T cell receptor beta chains in this list originate from one sample, sequenced in a study of technical replicates of blood from a handful of donors. Using immunoSEQ multiplex PCR, the repertoire was profiled, and TCRdb retains in-frame clones only, with some absent. This sample carries more than 70,000 clones, approximately 97% of them seen once, and the ten largest clones take about 0.2%. The specimen sequenced was T cells isolated from PBMCs. The receptors were gathered from a human donor in good health.

The V and J genes are TRBV19 and TRBJ2-1; 11 bases match TRBD2. The CDR3 length is 16 residues. Per the germline V gene, CDR1 is LNHDA and CDR2 is SQIVND (reference sequence). After removal of 4 bases from V and 8 bases from J, the junction contained 10 bases not matched to a gene. CDR3 loop: CASSSLALGLADEQFF. The CDR3 bases are TGTGCCAGTAGTAGCCTCGCCTTGGGACTAGCGGATGAGCAGTTCTTC.

V and J are TRBV10-3 and TRBJ2-6, with a possible D match to TRBD2 (6 bases). The CDR3 consists of 16 residues. V gave up 0 bases and J gave up 2 bases, with 8 bases separating them. Germline-derived CDR1 and CDR2 are ENHRY and SYGVKD. The CDR3 region has the DNA TGTGCCATCAGTGAGTCGCGGGGTCCTGGGGCCAACGTCCTGACTTTC. This translates into CAISESRGPGANVLTF.

This chain joins TRBV11-2 and TRBJ1-4, with 7 bases lining up with TRBD1. The ends lost 5 bases at V and 1 base at J; junction bases unmatched: 4. The CDR3 is 15 amino acids. Germline V gene sequence: CDR1 SGHAT, CDR2 FQNNGV. CDR3 protein: CASSIHRGTNEKLFF. The CDR3 DNA is TGTGCCAGCAGCATCCACAGGGGAACTAATGAAAAACTGTTTTTT.

The rearrangement joins TRBV10-1 to TRBJ2-7; D perhaps matches TRBD1 (6 bases). Trimming removed 3 bases from V and 0 bases from J, with 27 bases in between. The CDR3 spans 20 residues. The germline V gene has CDR1 WNHNN and CDR2 SYGVQD (reference sequence). In DNA form, the CDR3 reads TGCGCCAGCAGTGACCCCAGCAGACCAACCCGGGACAAGAACTCCTACGAGCAGTACTTC. This translates into CASSDPSRPTRDKNSYEQYF.

Concerning this clone itself: An end of the junction does not agree with germline; a read error may underlie this. The V call is TRBV30, the J call TRBJ2-5; D unclear. This CDR3 has 12 residues. Germline V CDR1 and CDR2: GTSNPN, SVGIG (reference sequence). CDR3: CTWSYNQETQYF. The CDR3 nucleotides are TGTACCTGGAGTTACAACCAAGAGACCCAGTACTTC. Variable domain in full (rest from reference TRBV30 and TRBJ2-5): SQTIHQWPATLVQPVGSPLSLECTVEGTSNPNLYWYRQAAGRGLQLLFYSVGIGQISSEVPQNLSASRPQDRQFILSSKKLLLSDSGFYLCTWSYNQETQYFGPGTRLLVL.

The V and J genes are TRBV28 and TRBJ1-5, with D tentatively TRBD1 (5 bases). V was clipped by 2 bases and J by 4 bases, with 9 bases between them. This CDR3 contains 14 residues. In germline, CDR1 is MDHEN, CDR2 SYDVKM. In nucleotides, the CDR3 is TGTGCCAGCAGTTTACCAGGGTTTAATCAGCCCCAGCATTTT. It specifies CASSLPGFNQPQHF.

The table lists this clone with a count of one. This chain joins TRBV6-1 and TRBJ2-7, with 9 bases aligning to TRBD2. The V gene's germline CDR1 is MNHNS and CDR2 SASEGT. Trimming at V came to 8 bases and at J to 1 base, leaving 9 bases not matched to a gene. The CDR3 spans 15 residues. CDR3 loop: CASGRSSGESYEQYF. In DNA form, the CDR3 reads TGTGCCAGCGGAAGATCTAGCGGGGAATCCTACGAGCAGTACTTC.

V gene TRBV19 combines with J gene TRBJ2-6; 11 positions agree with TRBD1. The CDR3 sequence is 18 residues long. Germline-derived CDR1 and CDR2 are LNHDA and SQIVND (reference sequence). The V gene end was trimmed by 5 bases and the J gene end by 1 base; junction bases not matched to a gene: 7. The CDR3 nucleotides are TGTGCCAGTAGTTCTGGACAGGGGGCTCCTTCTGGGGCCAACGTCCTGACTTTC. This codes for CASSSGQGAPSGANVLTF.

This chain links TRBV11-3 with TRBJ1-1; 9 nucleotides align to TRBD1. This CDR3 contains 19 residues. The V gene's germline CDR1 is SGHNT and CDR2 YENEEA. J lost 1 base, V lost 5 bases, and 17 bases had no gene match. The CDR3, as DNA: TGTGCCAGCAGCGCATTAGCCTCCGGGACAGGGAGCCAGAACACTGAAGCTTTCTTT. This translates into CASSALASGTGSQNTEAFF.

V is TRBV7-9 and J is TRBJ2-4; D remains unclear. V was cut by 5 bases and J by 9 bases, with 23 bases left in between. CDR1 is SEHNR, CDR2 FQNEAQ, per germline (reference sequence). The CDR3 is 16 residues long. Here the CDR3 DNA reads TGTGCCAGCAGCCCCGGAACCCGAGGAATGGATAGCATTCAGTACTTC. It is translated as CASSPGTRGMDSIQYF.

This clone was recorded only once. V usage is TRBV7-9 and J usage is TRBJ2-3; D might be TRBD2 (5 bases). V was pared by 1 base and J by 4 bases, with 12 bases between. Germline V gives CDR1 SEHNR, CDR2 FQNEAQ (reference sequence). The CDR3 runs 15 residues. CDR3 in DNA: TGTGCCAGCAGCTTAGGGGTGGGGAGTGCAGATACGCAGTATTTT. Its translation: CASSLGVGSADTQYF.

The chain uses TRBV29-1 and TRBJ2-7; tentative D call: TRBD2 (7 bases). Trimming cost V 5 bases and J 5 bases, with 13 bases left between them. CDR1 is SQVTM, CDR2 ANQGSEA, per germline. The CDR3 spans 12 residues. The CDR3 sequence is CSVRRGHNEQYF. CDR3 in DNA: TGCAGCGTTCGGCGGGGGCACAACGAGCAGTACTTC.

The chain employs TRBV2 and TRBJ1-2; D may be TRBD1 (5 bases). Trimming left V 8 bases short and J 14 bases short, with 15 bases between. CDR1 is SNHLY, CDR2 FYNNEI, per germline. This CDR3 is built from 10 residues. CDR3 DNA sequence: TGTGCCAGCCAGGGTCCGGGGGATACCTTC. It specifies CASQGPGDTF.

A single count supports this clone. This chain joins TRBV4-1 and TRBJ2-1; perhaps TRBD2 as D (5 bases). The V and J ends lost 0 bases and 0 bases respectively, with 18 bases between them. The CDR3 is 19 residues long. Looked up from germline, CDR1 is MGHRA and CDR2 is YSYEKL. The CDR3 sequence is CASSQDPPTAGVSYNEQFF. CDR3 nucleotide sequence: TGCGCCAGCAGCCAAGATCCTCCCACGGCCGGGGTCTCCTACAATGAGCAGTTCTTC.

The V call is TRBV7-2, the J call TRBJ1-2; D remains ambiguous. V lost 6 bases, J lost 8 bases, and 10 bases lay in between. The CDR3 runs to 11 residues. Germline-derived CDR1 and CDR2 are SGHTA and FQGNSA. The CDR3 DNA is TGTGCCAGCAGTTTACCGGGGGGCTACACCTTC. Its protein is CASSLPGGYTF.

This clone has just one count. Here the CDR3 DNA reads TGTGCCAGCAAATATAGCGGGGGAGTTTACGAGCAGTACTTC. Amino acid sequence: CASKYSGGVYEQYF. This chain connects TRBV6-1 to TRBJ2-7, with 9 bases lining up with TRBD2. The CDR3 consists of 14 residues. CDR1 MNHNS and CDR2 SASEGT come from the germline V gene. V lost 7 bases and J lost 4; bases outside the gene matches: 8.

The rearrangement uses TRBV4-1 and TRBJ1-1; D is undetermined. The CDR3 consists of 13 residues. V lost 4 bases, J lost 5 bases, and 11 bases lay in between. CDR1 and CDR2 from the germline V gene are MGHRA and YSYEKL. The CDR3 nucleotides are TGCGCCAGCAGCCCAACCGGGTTGACTGAAGCTTTCTTT. This codes for CASSPTGLTEAFF.

The rearrangement uses TRBV28 and TRBJ1-2, with 9 bases that match TRBD1. Trimming at V came to 3 bases and at J to 8 bases, leaving 4 bases not matched to a gene. Germline values: CDR1 MDHEN, CDR2 SYDVKM. This CDR3 spans 13 amino acids. CDR3 amino acids: CASSLNRGQGYTF. CDR3 coding DNA: TGTGCCAGCAGTTTGAACAGGGGGCAAGGCTACACCTTC.